The following is a T cell receptor (beta chain) sequence with its context. What it recognizes is unknown. The data derive from a study of OX40 agonist ivuxolimab in advanced cancers. In the study overall: Patients' therapy was ivuxolimab, an antibody that acts as an agonist of OX40 (CD134). With a range of roughly 23 to 85, age averaged 60 years, and 65% to 85% were male. Past anti-PD-1, anti-PD-L1 or anti-CTLA-4 therapy was accepted, and 40% to 50% had received some. Study observations and caveats: In a subset of nonresponders, normalized T-cell clonal expansion was also low.

The assay was immunoSEQ multiplex PCR, and TCRdb's table has in-frame clones only and misses some. The sample gives 45,000 to 65,000 clones, 82% of which show up once; about 3.7% is in the top ten. The sequence was collected from an adult with an advanced solid tumor such as melanoma, head and neck, liver or kidney cancer. Sequenced here: CD4+ or CD8+ T cells sorted from blood, sampled in a trial of the OX40 agonist ivuxolimab.

The CDR3 region is CASSPTTGGEKLFF. The CDR3 DNA is TGTGCCAGCAGTCCCACGACAGGGGGTGAAAAACTGTTTTTT. This chain uses TRBV6-5 with TRBJ1-4, with TRBD1 matching 9 bases. CDR3 length equals 14 residues. J gave up 7 bases and V 5 bases, and 5 bases lay outside the gene matches. Germline V gene lookup returns CDR1 MNHEY and CDR2 SVGAGI.